This passage covers 28 T cell receptor beta chains from one sample sequenced in a study of blood T cells in healthy people across ages. Combining a sample-barcoded 5' primer with a J-beta primer mix, a second PCR ran for roughly 7 to 11 cycles. TCRdb called the 5' RACE reads again in MiXCR, with one record for every CDR3 protein. This table has 600,000 to 1,000,000 distinct CDR3 sequences, roughly 25% appearing once. The same data also went into a second study, on T cells of mothers and their children.

Sequenced: blood. Receptors were obtained from a boy aged 5-17 years in good health.

This chain connects TRBV27 to TRBJ2-7; a possible D gene is TRBD1 (6 bases). This CDR3 region has 14 residues. The ends were cut back, 2 bases at V and 5 bases at J, with 13 bases in the middle. In germline, CDR1 is MNHEY, CDR2 SMNVEV (reference sequence). In DNA, the CDR3 is TGTGCCAGCAGTTTAATGGGACAAAACAACGAGCAGTACTTC. It translates to CASSLMGQNNEQYF.

Here the CDR3 reads CASSLSSGAISYGYTF. The DNA of the CDR3 is TGTGCCAGCAGCTTATCCTCCGGGGCAATAAGCTATGGCTACACCTTC. The V gene is TRBV7-2, the J gene TRBJ1-2, with TRBD1 as a possible D gene (5 bases). The CDR3 has 16 amino acids. CDR1 is SGHTA, CDR2 FQGNSA, per germline. Trimming stripped 2 bases from V and 4 bases from J, with 17 bases between.

This clonotype was detected many times. V usage is TRBV10-2 and J usage is TRBJ2-5, with D perhaps TRBD2 (6 bases). Germline loops: CDR1 WSHSY, CDR2 SAAADI. The CDR3 loop spans 13 amino acids. The V gene lost 6 bases and the J gene lost 5 bases, with 13 bases spanning the gap. This chain's CDR3 is CASRGTGVETQYF. For the CDR3, the DNA is TGCGCCAGCAGAGGGACGGGGGTGGAGACCCAGTACTTC.

This clonotype was detected only a few times. The CDR3 is CASSFESGLALEQYF. The CDR3, as DNA: TGTGCCAGCAGTTTTGAGTCCGGACTAGCACTTGAGCAGTACTTC. V gene TRBV7-8 combines with J gene TRBJ2-7; 8 bases map to TRBD2. V dropped 6 bases and J dropped 7; count of bases not matched to a gene: 14. There are 15 residues in the CDR3. Germline-derived CDR1 and CDR2 are SGHVS and FQNEAQ. Full variable domain (remainder filled in from reference TRBV7-8 and TRBJ2-7): GAGVSQSPRYKVAKRGQDVALRCDPISGHVSLFWYQQALGQGPEFLTYFQNEAQLDKSGLPSDRFFAERPEGSVSTLKIQRTQQEDSAVYLCASSFESGLALEQYFGPGTRLTVT.

V gene TRBV5-6 combines with J gene TRBJ2-7; no definite D call. The CDR3 is 13 residues long. Between the trimmed V and J ends, which lost 4 bases and 3 bases, there was a span of 11 bases. Germline-derived CDR1 and CDR2 are SGHDT and YYEEEE. Here the CDR3 DNA reads TGTGCCAGCAGCGGGCCTAAGCTCTACGAGCAGTACTTC. Its translation is CASSGPKLYEQYF.

The chain employs TRBV6-1 and TRBJ1-1; D is ambiguous. This CDR3 has 14 residues. V was shortened by 7 bases and J by 1 base, with 13 bases between the two germline ends. The germline CDR1 and CDR2 sequences are MNHNS and SASEGT. The CDR3 sequence is CASTPGWGNTEAFF. The CDR3 DNA sequence: TGTGCCAGCACCCCCGGTTGGGGGAACACTGAAGCTTTCTTT.

This clonotype was recorded a few times. The J gene is TRBJ2-6, the V gene TRBV7-2; D not resolved. The CDR3 contains 17 residues. Between the trimmed V and J ends, which lost 1 base and 0 bases, there was a span of 10 bases. Germline V gives CDR1 SGHTA, CDR2 FQGNSA. Here the CDR3 reads CASSLGLDYSGANVLTF. The CDR3 DNA follows: TGTGCCAGCAGCTTAGGATTGGATTACTCTGGGGCCAACGTCCTGACTTTC.

The rearrangement links TRBV4-2 to TRBJ1-1, with D perhaps matching TRBD1 (5 bases). Germline V gene data show CDR1 as LGHNA and CDR2 as YNFKEQ. Trimming removed 0 bases at V and 1 base at J, with 9 bases between. This CDR3 has 15 amino acids. The CDR3: CASSQDGGANTEAFF. Written as DNA, the CDR3 is TGTGCCAGCAGCCAAGACGGTGGGGCGAACACTGAAGCTTTCTTT.

This clonotype turned up a few times. The J gene is TRBJ2-2, the V gene TRBV7-6; D gene ambiguous. There are 13 residues in the CDR3. Between the trimmed V and J ends, which lost 1 base and 5 bases, there was a span of 5 bases. Germline loops: CDR1 SGHVS, CDR2 FNYEAQ. The CDR3 spells CASSLEETGELFF. CDR3 DNA: TGTGCCAGCAGCTTAGAAGAAACCGGGGAGCTGTTTTTT. Using reference TRBV7-6 and TRBJ2-2 for the parts outside the CDR3, the full variable domain is GAGVSQSPRYKVTKRGQDVALRCDPISGHVSLYWYRQALGQGPEFLTYFNYEAQQDKSGLPNDRFSAERPEGSISTLTIQRTEQRDSAMYRCASSLEETGELFFGEGSRLTVL.

V gene TRBV20-1 combines with J gene TRBJ1-2, with 7 bases matching TRBD1. This CDR3 has 17 amino acids. Losses at the gene ends were 0 bases for V and 10 bases for J; bases not matched to a gene: 20. Germline CDR1 is DFQATT and CDR2 is SNEGSKA (reference sequence). The CDR3 region has the DNA TGCAGTGCTAGAGATCGGGATCAGGGGGGAATACATGTCGACTACACCTTC. Residues: CSARDRDQGGIHVDYTF.

This clonotype was observed many times. CDR3 sequence reads: CASSWQDSGYTF. The CDR3 region has the DNA TGCGCCAGCAGCTGGCAGGACAGCGGCTACACCTTC. The chain uses TRBV5-1 and TRBJ1-2; possibly TRBD1 for D (6 bases). Germline V CDR1 and CDR2: SGHRS, YFSETQ. There are 12 residues in the CDR3. Trimming pared 3 bases from V and 8 bases from J, leaving 11 bases between.

This clonotype appeared a few times. V is TRBV3-1 and J is TRBJ2-5; D may be TRBD1 (5 bases). CDR3 length: 16 residues. V was cut by 4 bases and J by 2 bases, with 17 bases left in between. From germline, CDR1 is LGHDT and CDR2 YNNKEL (reference sequence). CDR3 residues: CASSPPRRQKQETQYF. The DNA of the CDR3 is TGTGCCAGCAGCCCTCCAAGGCGACAGAAACAAGAGACCCAGTACTTC.

The V call is TRBV6-2 or TRBV6-3, the J call TRBJ1-2; D not resolved. Trimming took 5 bases from V and 0 from J, leaving 13 bases between them. The CDR3 extends over 15 amino acids. Germline V CDR1 and CDR2: MNHEY, SVGEGT. The CDR3 spells CASSAQEKANYGYTF. The CDR3 DNA reads as TGTGCCAGCAGTGCCCAGGAAAAAGCTAACTATGGCTACACCTTC.

The chain employs TRBV28 and TRBJ2-7; 8 bases fit TRBD1. This CDR3 spans 17 amino acids. CDR1 and CDR2 from the germline V gene are MDHEN and SYDVKM. J was trimmed by 0 bases and V by 5 bases; bases with no gene match: 12. In DNA form, the CDR3 reads TGTGCCAGCAGTCCCAGGGGCCGGGACAGGAACTCCTACGAGCAGTACTTC. The encoded protein is CASSPRGRDRNSYEQYF.

This chain links TRBV5-5 with TRBJ2-7; 8 bases line up with TRBD2. The J call is uncertain, as TRBJ2-1 better fits the DNA end. There are 15 residues in the CDR3. In germline, CDR1 is SGHKS, CDR2 YYEKEE (reference sequence). Written as DNA, the CDR3 is TGTGCCAGCAGCGGGGGGAGCGGGGGATACAATGAGCAGTTCTTC. This gives the protein CASSGGSGGYNEQFF.

The rearrangement joins TRBV7-6 to TRBJ1-1; TRBD1 is a possible D gene (5 bases). Germline CDR1 reads SGHVS; CDR2 reads FNYEAQ. The CDR3 is 13 amino acids. Trimming removed 5 bases at V and 6 bases at J, with 13 bases between. The CDR3 DNA follows: TGTGCCAGCAGCCCTAACGGGGGTTCTGAAGCTTTCTTT. Amino acids: CASSPNGGSEAFF.

The V call is TRBV7-9, the J call TRBJ2-7; the D call may be TRBD1 or TRBD2 (5 bases each). This CDR3 has 15 amino acids. The germline gives CDR1 SEHNR, CDR2 FQNEAQ (reference sequence). V shed 5 bases and J shed 3 bases, with 17 bases lying between them. DNA of the CDR3: TGTGCCAGCAGCCCGACCGGGACGAAAGGCTACGAGCAGTACTTC. It codes for CASSPTGTKGYEQYF.

This clonotype has a handful of counts. The chain recombines TRBV27 with TRBJ2-1, with 11 bases fitting TRBD2. Germline-derived CDR1 and CDR2 are MNHEY and SMNVEV (reference sequence). V dropped 3 bases and J dropped 1; count of bases not matched to a gene: 5. The CDR3 has 17 residues. CDR3 sequence (DNA): TGTGCCAGCAGTTTCCTAGCGGGGGGCCAGTCCTACAATGAGCAGTTCTTC. Its protein product is CASSFLAGGQSYNEQFF.

The V gene is TRBV5-1, the J gene TRBJ1-4; 9 nucleotides agree with TRBD1. The germline CDR1 and CDR2 sequences are SGHRS and YFSETQ. The trim removed 7 bases at V and 5 bases at J, leaving 12 bases unmatched. This CDR3 comprises 16 residues. The CDR3 protein is CASADTGGAKNEKLFF. Written as DNA, the CDR3 is TGCGCCAGCGCGGACACAGGGGGCGCAAAGAATGAAAAACTGTTTTTT.

The chain uses TRBV27 and TRBJ2-3; unclear D gene. The CDR3 totals 14 residues. Germline CDR1 and CDR2: MNHEY and SMNVEV (reference sequence). Deletions cut 5 bases from V and 2 bases from J, with 11 bases between. The CDR3: CASSPLTVTDTQYF. CDR3 coding DNA: TGTGCCAGCAGTCCCTTGACTGTCACAGATACGCAGTATTTT.

This clonotype appeared a few times. The J gene is TRBJ1-5, the V gene TRBV7-9, with unresolved D. V was cut by 4 bases and J by 0 bases, with 10 bases left in between. This CDR3 has 15 amino acids. CDR1 and CDR2 (germline): SEHNR, FQNEAQ (reference sequence). CDR3 coding DNA: TGTGCCAGCAGCTCTTCCGCGGTTAGCAATCAGCCCCAGCATTTT. Translating gives CASSSSAVSNQPQHF. The entire variable domain, with the rest obtained from reference TRBV7-9 and TRBJ1-5, is as follows: DTGVSQNPRHKITKRGQNVTFRCDPISEHNRLYWYRQTLGQGPEFLTYFQNEAQLEKSRLLSDRFSAERPKGSFSTLEIQRTEQGDSAMYLCASSSSAVSNQPQHFGDGTRLSIL.

This clonotype came up once. V gene TRBV11-2 combines with J gene TRBJ1-4; no clear D gene. Trimming took 8 bases from V and 7 from J, leaving 14 bases between them. Germline V gives CDR1 SGHAT, CDR2 FQNNGV. The CDR3 consists of 13 residues. Here the CDR3 DNA reads TGTGCCAGCCGGCTCGCCAGTGGTGAAAAACTGTTTTTT. The encoded protein is CASRLASGEKLFF.

This clonotype showed up just a few times. The chain recombines TRBV28 with TRBJ2-5; 8 bases are a match to TRBD2. J gave up 2 bases and V 5 bases, and 13 bases lay outside the gene matches. From germline, CDR1 is MDHEN and CDR2 SYDVKM. The CDR3 has 17 residues. The CDR3 DNA sequence: TGTGCCAGCAGTCCCACACCGGGGGGGGGTTGGCAAGAGACCCAGTACTTC. Protein sequence: CASSPTPGGGWQETQYF. Full variable domain (remainder filled in from reference TRBV28 and TRBJ2-5): DVKVTQSSRYLVKRTGEKVFLECVQDMDHENMFWYRQDPGLGLRLIYFSYDVKMKEKGDIPEGYSVSREKKERFSLILESASTNQTSMYLCASSPTPGGGWQETQYFGPGTRLLVL.

This clonotype was detected ten times or more. The chain links TRBV10-3 to TRBJ2-5; possible D gene TRBD2, 5 bases. Trimming pared 6 bases from V and 3 bases from J, leaving 17 bases between. The CDR3 runs to 15 residues. Looked up from germline, CDR1 is ENHRY and CDR2 is SYGVKD. CDR3 region: CAISGGSGVKETQYF. The CDR3 bases are TGTGCCATCAGCGGTGGGAGTGGGGTCAAAGAGACCCAGTACTTC.

Only a few counts were recorded for this clonotype. The rearrangement links TRBV29-1 to TRBJ1-2; tentatively, D is TRBD1 (5 bases). Trimming stripped 4 bases from V and 4 bases from J, with 13 bases between. Looked up from germline, CDR1 is SQVTM and CDR2 is ANQGSEA. This CDR3 has 13 residues. CDR3 sequence (DNA): TGCAGCGTTGGTGGACACACGGTCTATGGCTACACCTTC. Residues: CSVGGHTVYGYTF.

This clonotype showed up many times. The rearrangement joins TRBV20-1 to TRBJ1-1, with TRBD1 as a possible D gene (5 bases). Between the trimmed V and J ends, which lost 0 bases and 5 bases, there was a span of 10 bases. This CDR3 region has 13 residues. Germline CDR1 reads DFQATT; CDR2 reads SNEGSKA (reference sequence). The CDR3: CSARDMGGTEAFF. CDR3 nucleotides: TGCAGTGCTAGAGATATGGGGGGAACTGAAGCTTTCTTT.

Turning to this clonotype: Given the absence of the conserved phenylalanine or tryptophan at the CDR3 end, a read error is likely. The rearrangement links TRBV4-2 to TRBJ2-4, with 7 bases matching TRBD1. Trimming removed 4 bases from V and 8 bases from J; junction bases left unmatched: 8. This CDR3 is built from 14 residues. Germline V gives CDR1 LGHNA, CDR2 YNFKEQ. The CDR3 is CASSRATGSDIQYV. In DNA, the CDR3 is TGTGCCAGCAGCCGGGCGACAGGGAGCGACATTCAGTACGTC.

This clonotype was counted a few times. The rearrangement links TRBV2 to TRBJ2-1; D unresolved. Trimming pared 4 bases from V and 6 bases from J, leaving 7 bases between. This CDR3 is 12 amino acids long. Germline CDR1 is SNHLY and CDR2 is FYNNEI. This chain's CDR3 is CASSGPINEQFF. The CDR3 DNA is TGTGCCAGCAGTGGACCGATCAATGAGCAGTTCTTC.